This TCR beta chain was captured by sequencing in a study of Graves' ophthalmopathy and Graves' hyperthyroidism. Study context: Specimen type is peripheral blood, obtained at initial diagnosis before any treatment.

This CDR3 comprises 12 residues. V was clipped by 6 bases and J by 4 bases; unmatched bases: 2. Germline assignment: CDR1 MDHEN and CDR2 SYDVKM. Amplification of TCR beta CDR3 regions used RNA transcripts. HTBI primers primed a first-round RT-PCR, and a second-round multiplex PCR followed. TCRdb ran MiXCR on the multiplex PCR reads and lists one entry per CDR3 protein. This table has roughly 160,000 distinct CDR3 sequences, 35% to 45% appearing once. This clonotype appeared many times. This chain connects TRBV28 to TRBJ1-1; 7 nucleotides align to TRBD1. The receptor comes from a man younger than 45 with Graves' ophthalmopathy. The sample consisted of peripheral blood. The CDR3 loop reads CASRRGLTEAFF. The CDR3 nucleotides are TGTGCCAGCAGGAGGGGGCTCACTGAAGCTTTCTTT.